The 7 T cell receptor beta chains below come from one sample, sequenced in a study of CD8 T cells in ankylosing spondylitis. TCRdb called the 5' RACE reads again in MiXCR, with one record for every CDR3 protein. Seen here are about 160,000 distinct CDR3 sequences, 15% to 20% observed once, and the top ten hold around 7.6%. Sequenced: blood, either unsorted or a sorted T cell fraction (not recorded which). These receptor sequences come from a male donor with ankylosing spondylitis or in good health (not recorded which).

In this sample, this clonotype turned up a few times. This sequence joins TRBV4-2 and TRBJ1-1; 7 bases map to TRBD1. The CDR3 spans 15 residues. CDR1 is LGHNA, CDR2 YNFKEQ, per germline. The V and J ends lost 3 bases and 0 bases, in that order; junction bases with no gene match: 4. CDR3 DNA: TGTGCCAGCAGCCAGGGACAGAACTTGAACACTGAAGCTTTCTTT. It is translated as CASSQGQNLNTEAFF.

This clonotype was picked up many times. This chain links TRBV7-3 with TRBJ2-2; 7 bases fit TRBD2. Germline CDR1 SGHTA, CDR2 FQGTGA. Trimming cost V 4 bases and J 6 bases; bases outside gene matches: 14. The CDR3 covers 17 residues. CDR3 loop: CASSYAPPRAGAGELFF. DNA of the CDR3: TGTGCCAGCAGCTACGCCCCCCCCAGGGCGGGGGCCGGGGAGCTGTTTTTT.

This clonotype was counted ten times or more. The chain employs TRBV29-1 and TRBJ1-1, with unresolved D. CDR1 is SQVTM and CDR2 is ANQGSEA in the germline V gene. V shed 4 bases and J shed 7 bases, with 16 bases lying between them. The length of the CDR3 is 13 residues. The CDR3 spells CSVGLLGPDEAFF. In DNA, the CDR3 is TGCAGCGTTGGACTCCTAGGTCCGGATGAAGCTTTCTTT.

This clonotype was picked up many times. V usage is TRBV20-1 and J usage is TRBJ2-7, with TRBD1 matching over 9 bases. Germline V CDR1 and CDR2: DFQATT, SNEGSKA (reference sequence). V shed 0 bases and J 6 bases; nucleotides not matched to a gene: 9. CDR3 length equals 15 residues. CDR3 in amino acids: CSARDPRTGESEQYF. DNA of the CDR3: TGCAGTGCTAGAGATCCCCGGACAGGGGAGTCCGAGCAGTACTTC.

Here the CDR3 DNA reads TGTGCCATCAGTGAGCCTTACACTGAAGCTTTCTTT. It is translated as CAISEPYTEAFF. The chain employs TRBV10-3 and TRBJ1-1; no firm D call. V dropped 2 bases and J dropped 3 bases, with 4 bases sitting between them. Germline assignment: CDR1 ENHRY and CDR2 SYGVKD. CDR3 length: 12 residues.

This sequence joins TRBV9 and TRBJ2-5, with TRBD2 identical over 8 bases. Germline V gene sequence: CDR1 SGDLS, CDR2 YYNGEE. The CDR3 contains 17 residues. V was clipped by 3 bases and J by 4 bases; unmatched bases: 14. The CDR3 DNA is TGTGCCAGCAGCGCGGGCTCTGGGGGACTAGTTGTAGAGACCCAGTACTTC. Translated, it gives CASSAGSGGLVVETQYF.

Many counts were recorded for this clonotype. The gene calls are TRBV2 and TRBJ2-3; 8 positions agree with TRBD1. V lost 6 bases and J lost 1; bases outside the gene matches: 3. This CDR3 region has 14 residues. From germline, CDR1 is SNHLY and CDR2 FYNNEI. For the CDR3, the DNA is TGTGCCAGCAGGCTGACAGGGGGCACAGATACGCAGTATTTT. Protein sequence: CASRLTGGTDTQYF.